Listed here are 20 T cell receptor beta chains from one sample, sequenced in a study of Graves' ophthalmopathy and Graves' hyperthyroidism. The authors amplified TCR beta CDR3 regions from RNA transcripts. The workflow started with a first-round RT-PCR run with HTBI primers and then moved on to a second-round multiplex PCR. TCRdb analysed the multiplex PCR reads with MiXCR anew, one entry per CDR3 protein. This sample carries hundreds of thousands of distinct CDR3 sequences, approximately 21% of them seen once, and the ten largest clones take under 3%. Source material: peripheral blood. The receptors stem from a young woman with stable Graves' hyperthyroidism.

This clonotype showed up many times. V gene TRBV12-3 or TRBV12-4 combines with J gene TRBJ1-2; tentative D call: TRBD1 (5 bases). V gave up 3 bases and J gave up 0 bases, with 11 bases separating them. The CDR3 runs to 15 residues. The CDR3, as DNA: TGTGCCAGCAGTTTGACAGTCCTAGCTAACTATGGCTACACCTTC. Its protein is CASSLTVLANYGYTF.

This clonotype was seen repeatedly, ten times or more. The rearrangement uses TRBV10-3 and TRBJ1-5; 7 bases fit TRBD1. CDR3 length: 13 amino acids. CDR1 ENHRY and CDR2 SYGVKD come from the germline V gene. V shed 4 bases, J shed 4 bases, and the junction held 1 base outside the gene matches. CDR3 DNA sequence: TGTGCCATCAGTGGGGGACAGAATCAGCCCCAGCATTTT. Protein: CAISGGQNQPQHF.

The chain couples TRBV10-3 to TRBJ2-7; 8 bases match TRBD2. With V trimmed by 6 bases and J by 2 bases, 6 bases remained unmatched. This CDR3 is 14 amino acids long. Germline CDR1 reads ENHRY; CDR2 reads SYGVKD. CDR3 residues: CAIRRGENPYEQYF. CDR3 coding DNA: TGTGCCATCAGGCGGGGGGAAAATCCCTACGAGCAGTACTTC.

This clonotype was counted many times. In DNA, the CDR3 is TGTGCCAGCAGCGGGACAAGGAGCTCCTACGAGCAGTACTTC. It specifies CASSGTRSSYEQYF. V and J are TRBV6-2 or TRBV6-3 and TRBJ2-7; tentatively, D is TRBD1 (6 bases). The CDR3 is 14 amino acids. Germline CDR1 is MNHEY and CDR2 is SVGEGT. Trimming left V 6 bases short and J 0 bases short, with 12 bases between.

This clonotype was observed many times. V and J are TRBV28 and TRBJ2-5, with D unclear. Germline lookup yields CDR1 MDHEN and CDR2 SYDVKM. Trimming shortened V by 4 bases and J by 10 bases, and 10 bases separated the two germline ends. This CDR3 spans 11 amino acids. CDR3 DNA sequence: TGTGCCAGCAGTTACGATTCGGACCAGTACTTC. Translated: CASSYDSDQYF.

This clonotype was found many times. J is TRBJ1-1 and V is TRBV12-3 or TRBV12-4; D is unresolved. The CDR3 covers 12 residues. V was cut by 4 bases and J by 9 bases, with 12 bases left in between. CDR3 protein: CASSSVRTKAFF. For the CDR3, the DNA is TGTGCCAGCAGTTCGGTCAGGACTAAAGCTTTCTTT.

This clonotype was seen at least ten times. The chain employs TRBV11-2 and TRBJ1-6, with 8 nucleotides matching TRBD1. This CDR3 spans 15 amino acids. The germline V gene has CDR1 SGHAT and CDR2 FQNNGV. Unmatched junction bases numbered 8, after V lost 6 bases and J lost 7 bases. For the CDR3, the DNA is TGTGCCAGCAGTTCCCGGACAGGGCGAAATTCACCCCTCCACTTT. The encoded protein is CASSSRTGRNSPLHF.

This clonotype was observed many times. The V and J genes are TRBV27 and TRBJ2-7; D is unresolved. Germline loops: CDR1 MNHEY, CDR2 SMNVEV (reference sequence). The length of the CDR3 is 12 residues. Trimming took off 3 bases at V and 7 bases at J, with 10 bases between the two ends. CDR3 in DNA: TGTGCCAGCAGTTTCCCCTTCGGGGAGCAGTACTTC. Translating it yields CASSFPFGEQYF.

This chain uses TRBV12-3 or TRBV12-4 with TRBJ1-2, with D tentatively TRBD1 (6 bases). Trimming stripped 3 bases from V and 3 bases from J, with 11 bases between. The CDR3 spans 14 residues. CDR3 in DNA: TGTGCCAGCAGTTTCGGTAGGGGGGACTATGGCTACACCTTC. Translated: CASSFGRGDYGYTF.

This clonotype was recorded at least ten times. This chain connects TRBV6-5 to TRBJ2-7; the D gene is possibly TRBD2 (5 bases). V was shortened by 7 bases and J by 0 bases, with 19 bases between the two germline ends. The CDR3 is made up of 16 amino acids. CDR1 and CDR2 (germline): MNHEY, SVGAGI. CDR3 bases: TGTGCCAGCAATCTACTCGGGGTAGACCACTCCTACGAGCAGTACTTC. It codes for CASNLLGVDHSYEQYF.

This clonotype showed up just a few times. The genes are TRBV28 and TRBJ1-2, with D maybe TRBD1 (6 bases). The germline V and J ends were trimmed by 3 bases and 3 bases, with 11 bases remaining between them. Looked up from germline, CDR1 is MDHEN and CDR2 is SYDVKM. This CDR3 region has 14 residues. In nucleotides, the CDR3 is TGTGCCAGCAGTTTGGGGGGCGGGTACTATGGCTACACCTTC. Translated, it gives CASSLGGGYYGYTF.

The chain joins TRBV6-5 to TRBJ1-1; unclear D gene. V gave up 2 bases and J gave up 7 bases, with 8 bases separating them. The germline CDR1 and CDR2 sequences are MNHEY and SVGAGI. This CDR3 has 12 amino acids. Written as DNA, the CDR3 is TGTGCCAGCAGTTACGGTCCAAGTGAAGCTTTCTTT. Translating gives CASSYGPSEAFF.

This clonotype was detected a few times. This chain connects TRBV6-1 to TRBJ1-2, with D unclear. Germline V gene lookup returns CDR1 MNHNS and CDR2 SASEGT. The V gene lost 3 bases and the J gene lost 3 bases, with 11 bases spanning the gap. The length of the CDR3 is 14 residues. CDR3 DNA: TGTGCCAGCAGTGATAGCGGAGCGTACTATGGCTACACCTTC. Residues: CASSDSGAYYGYTF.

In its sample, this clonotype was seen many times. V usage is TRBV19 and J usage is TRBJ2-7; TRBD1 aligns across 10 bases. Per germline, CDR1 LNHDA and CDR2 SQIVND (reference sequence). With V trimmed by 5 bases and J by 3 bases, 7 bases remained unmatched. The CDR3 runs to 15 residues. The CDR3 loop is CASSLPGQGIYEQYF. In nucleotides, the CDR3 is TGTGCCAGTAGTTTACCGGGACAGGGGATCTACGAGCAGTACTTC.

Worth noting for this clonotype: One base away lies a much larger clone, so this may be a sequencing read error. Since the CDR3 does not end with the conserved phenylalanine or tryptophan, this likely comes from a read error. The genes are TRBV18 and TRBJ1-2, with D possibly TRBD1 on 5 matching bases. CDR1 and CDR2 (germline): KGHSH, LQKENI. V gave up 2 bases and J gave up 8 bases, with 12 bases separating them. The CDR3 is 13 amino acids. The CDR3 protein is CASSPRAGDGYTY. The CDR3 DNA reads TGTGCCAGCTCACCAAGGGCGGGGGACGGCTACACCTAC.

This clonotype occurred many times. This chain uses TRBV30 with TRBJ1-2, with D unclear. From germline, CDR1 is GTSNPN and CDR2 SVGIG (reference sequence). This CDR3 comprises 13 residues. Trimming left V 0 bases short and J 1 base short, with 6 bases between. This CDR3 is CAWSVSLNYGYTF. In DNA, the CDR3 is TGTGCCTGGAGTGTTAGCCTTAACTATGGCTACACCTTC.

The chain has TRBV11-2 and TRBJ1-1, with D unresolved. There are 15 residues in the CDR3. The V end was cut by 5 bases, the J end by 5 bases, with 18 bases between. From germline, CDR1 is SGHAT and CDR2 FQNNGV. The CDR3 region has the DNA TGTGCCAGCAGCCCAGCCGGGCTCCCGGGGACTGAAGCTTTCTTT. Amino acids: CASSPAGLPGTEAFF.

There are a few counts of this clonotype. The J gene is TRBJ1-1, the V gene TRBV19; D is unclear. V gave up 0 bases and J gave up 0 bases, with 5 bases separating them. CDR1 LNHDA and CDR2 SQIVND come from the germline V gene (reference sequence). This CDR3 contains 14 residues. CDR3 residues: CASSIDSMNTEAFF. In DNA form, the CDR3 reads TGTGCCAGTAGTATAGACAGCATGAACACTGAAGCTTTCTTT.

This chain joins TRBV12-3 or TRBV12-4 and TRBJ1-2; 9 bases line up with TRBD1. The CDR3 totals 14 residues. J gave up 3 bases and V 6 bases, and 5 bases lay outside the gene matches. The CDR3 coding sequence is TGTGCCAGCAGAGGACAGGGGTCCGACTATGGCTACACCTTC. As protein: CASRGQGSDYGYTF.

This clonotype was detected many times. The rearrangement uses TRBV28 and TRBJ2-7; no clear D. Germline V lookup: CDR1 MDHEN, CDR2 SYDVKM. V was clipped by 3 bases and J by 4 bases, with 7 bases between them. The CDR3 is made up of 12 amino acids. The CDR3 sequence: CASSFLRYEQYF. CDR3 DNA sequence: TGTGCCAGCAGTTTTCTCCGATACGAGCAGTACTTC.